The 18 T cell receptor beta chains below come from one sample, sequenced in a study of tumor-infiltrating lymphocytes in oesophageal squamous cell carcinoma. TCRdb reprocessed the PCR reads via MiXCR and lists one record per CDR3 protein. The profile covers approximately 12,000 distinct CDR3 sequences, with about three fifths appearing a single time and 35% taken by the ten largest. Sequencing was done on a sample of esophageal tumor tissue. These receptor sequences come from a male donor with esophageal squamous cell carcinoma.

This chain links TRBV7-6 with TRBJ2-4; 7 nucleotides line up with TRBD1. TRBJ2-1 explains the end of the DNA better; the J call may be wrong. Germline CDR1 reads SGHVS; CDR2 reads FNYEAQ. CDR3 length equals 14 residues. This chain's CDR3 is CASSLRQGAYEQFF. The DNA for the CDR3 is TGTGCCAGCAGCCTTCGACAGGGAGCCTACGAGCAGTTCTTC.

This clonotype was counted a few times. This sequence joins TRBV6-1 and TRBJ1-2, with D perhaps TRBD1 (5 bases). V lost 8 bases and J 3 bases, leaving 10 bases between the germline ends. CDR3 length: 12 residues. Per the germline V gene, CDR1 is MNHNS and CDR2 is SASEGT. Here the CDR3 reads CASGGGYYGYTF. The CDR3 region has the DNA TGTGCCAGCGGTGGGGGTTACTATGGCTACACCTTC.

This chain connects TRBV7-1 to TRBJ2-4; TRBD2 might be the D (6 bases). The better agreement between TRBJ2-1 and the DNA end casts doubt on the J call. TRBV7-1 qualifies as an ORF whose function is uncertain. The CDR3 loop spans 14 amino acids. The CDR3 bases are TGTGCCAGCAGCTCGGCGGGACGGCAAATGAAGCAGTTCTTC. Its translation is CASSSAGRQMKQFF.

This clonotype occurred a few times. The genes are TRBV7-3 and TRBJ2-1; TRBD2 agrees at 15 bases. There are 14 residues in the CDR3. CDR1 and CDR2 from the germline V gene are SGHTA and FQGTGA. V dropped 4 bases and J dropped 10; count of bases not matched to a gene: 2. In nucleotides, the CDR3 is TGTGCCAGCAGCTCCGGACTAGCGGGAGGGGAGCAGTTCTTC. Translated: CASSSGLAGGEQFF.

This clonotype was seen a handful of times. This could be a read error, since a much larger clone is one nucleotide away. The gene calls are TRBV6-1 and TRBJ2-1, with D hard to call. The ends were cut back, 6 bases at V and 10 bases at J, with 10 bases in the middle. CDR3 length: 11 amino acids. CDR1 MNHNS and CDR2 SASEGT come from the germline V gene. The CDR3 DNA follows: TGTGCCAGCAGCCTCTCCTACGAGCAGTTCTTC. Translating gives CASSLSYEQFF.

By share of the sample, this clonotype is medium-sized. The chain joins TRBV11-2 to TRBJ1-1; perhaps TRBD1 as D (5 bases). The CDR3 loop spans 14 amino acids. Germline CDR1 and CDR2: SGHAT and FQNNGV. The V and J ends lost 1 base and 5 bases respectively, with 11 bases between them. This chain's CDR3 is CASSLVWGDTEAFF. CDR3 bases: TGTGCCAGCAGCTTAGTGTGGGGGGATACTGAAGCTTTCTTT.

This clonotype was observed a handful of times. The CDR3 DNA sequence: TGTGCCATCGCACTTCAGGGGGCGAGACAAGAGACCCAGTACTTC. This gives the protein CAIALQGARQETQYF. The V and J genes are TRBV7-2 and TRBJ2-5, with TRBD1 identical over 8 bases. J gave up 2 bases and V 10 bases, and 12 bases lay outside the gene matches. CDR3 size: 15 residues. Germline V gene data show CDR1 as SGHTA and CDR2 as FQGNSA.

At least ten counts were recorded for this clonotype. This sequence joins TRBV5-1 and TRBJ2-5, with a tentative D call TRBD2 (5 bases). This CDR3 comprises 15 residues. Between the trimmed V and J ends, which lost 6 bases and 2 bases, there was a span of 17 bases. Germline lookup yields CDR1 SGHRS and CDR2 YFSETQ. In DNA form, the CDR3 reads TGCGCCAGCACCATTGAGGGTAGACCTCAAGAGACCCAGTACTTC. Protein: CASTIEGRPQETQYF.

At least ten counts were recorded for this clonotype. The chain employs TRBV27 and TRBJ2-3, with TRBD2 matching over 7 bases. The V gene end was trimmed by 8 bases and the J gene end by 4 bases; junction bases not matched to a gene: 3. The CDR3 spans 12 residues. CDR1 and CDR2 from the germline V gene are MNHEY and SMNVEV (reference sequence). The CDR3 DNA follows: TGTGCCAGCGGCACTAGCGCAGATACGCAGTATTTT. Translation: CASGTSADTQYF.

This chain uses TRBV10-3 with TRBJ2-3, with D unresolved. TRBJ2-1 matches the DNA end more closely, so the J call is doubtful. This CDR3 region has 14 residues. Germline loops: CDR1 ENHRY, CDR2 SYGVKD. The DNA of the CDR3 is TGTGCCATCAGTGAGTCGACGCCCTACAATGAGCAGTTCTTC. Translating it yields CAISESTPYNEQFF.

As to this clonotype: The final CDR3 position lacks the conserved phenylalanine or tryptophan, pointing to a likely read error. The DNA is omitted, as the CDR3 cannot be located on it reliably, and the CDR3 follows TCRdb's listing. The chain uses TRBV4-3 and TRBJ2-7; no check of the table's D call, TRBD1, against the DNA was made. The germline V gene encodes CDR1 LGHNA and CDR2 YSLEER. The CDR3 is 15 residues long, counting both termini. The CDR3 loop reads CASSQDLQRGYTFGS.

In regard to this clonotype: At one end the junction does not follow the germline gene, possibly because of a read error. The CDR3 reads CASSLAGFNEQFF. The CDR3 region has the DNA TGTGCTAGCAGCTTAGCGGGGTTCAATGAGCAGTTCTTC. V usage is TRBV7-6 and J usage is TRBJ2-1, with TRBD2 matching over 8 bases. The CDR3 extends over 13 amino acids. Germline CDR1 and CDR2: SGHVS and FNYEAQ.

The chain combines TRBV7-3 with TRBJ2-1; D is perhaps TRBD1 or TRBD2 (5 bases each). The CDR3 has 17 amino acids. Trimming removed 2 bases at V and 4 bases at J, with 18 bases between. Germline CDR1 and CDR2: SGHTA and FQGTGA. As DNA, the CDR3 is TGTGCCAGCAGCTTATTCCCCGGGACCCCTATATACAATGAGCAGTTCTTC. The encoded protein is CASSLFPGTPIYNEQFF. The full variable domain, completed using reference TRBV7-3 and TRBJ2-1, is GAGVSQTPSNKVTEKGKYVELRCDPISGHTALYWYRQSLGQGPEFLIYFQGTGAADDSGLPNDRFFAVRPEGSVSTLKIQRTERGDSAVYLCASSLFPGTPIYNEQFFGPGTRLTVL.

The genes are TRBV6-6 and TRBJ2-6, with TRBD1 identical over 8 bases. The last part of the DNA fits TRBJ2-7 better; the J call may be wrong. The V gene's germline CDR1 is MNHNY and CDR2 SVGAGI (reference sequence). The CDR3 consists of 14 residues. CDR3 region: CASSHAQGAYEQYF. The CDR3 nucleotides are TGTGCCAGCAGCCACGCACAGGGGGCCTACGAGCAGTACTTC.

This clonotype was found many times. This chain uses TRBV5-6 with TRBJ2-1, with 9 bases lining up with TRBD2. Germline trimming cut 0 bases from V and 9 bases from J; bases unmatched to any gene: 10. The CDR3 contains 16 residues. Germline CDR1 SGHDT, CDR2 YYEEEE. Here the CDR3 reads CASSLGGRTSVVEQFF. DNA for the CDR3: TGTGCCAGCAGCTTGGGAGGGAGGACTAGCGTGGTTGAGCAGTTCTTC.

The chain recombines TRBV7-9 with TRBJ2-1; the D is unclear. Germline CDR1 and CDR2: SEHNR and FQNEAQ (reference sequence). Trimming removed 2 bases at V and 12 bases at J, with 8 bases between. The CDR3 totals 11 residues. The CDR3 DNA is TGTGCCAGCAGCTTAACAATCTGGCAGTTCTTC. Protein sequence: CASSLTIWQFF.

The chain carries TRBV7-6 and TRBJ1-3, with 7 bases lining up with TRBD1. Germline values: CDR1 SGHVS, CDR2 FNYEAQ. V trimming: 0 bases; J trimming: 0 bases; junction bases outside the gene matches: 5. This CDR3 region has 17 residues. CDR3 residues: CASSLAGTVSSGNTIYF. The CDR3, as DNA: TGTGCCAGCAGCTTAGCCGGGACAGTGAGCTCTGGAAACACCATATATTTT. The variable domain in full, with the rest retrieved from reference TRBV7-6 and TRBJ1-3, is GAGVSQSPRYKVTKRGQDVALRCDPISGHVSLYWYRQALGQGPEFLTYFNYEAQQDKSGLPNDRFSAERPEGSISTLTIQRTEQRDSAMYRCASSLAGTVSSGNTIYFGEGSWLTVV.

Regarding this clonotype: One end of the junction fails to match germline, which may point to a read error. The chain joins TRBV5-1 to TRBJ2-5; no reliable D call. Germline V gene lookup returns CDR1 SGHRS and CDR2 YFSETQ. The CDR3 sequence is 12 residues long. CDR3 bases: TGCGTCAGCAGCTTGGTTCCGGTTGAGCAGTACTTC. Its translation is CVSSLVPVEQYF.